This note documents a single T cell receptor beta chain sequence. Its antigen is unknown. Germline V gene sequence: CDR1 DFQATT, CDR2 SNEGSKA (reference sequence). The CDR3 totals 15 residues. Deletions cut 1 base from V and 2 bases from J, with 13 bases between. This record belongs to a study of T-cell reconstitution after alpha-beta-depleted transplantation in children. Unique molecular identifiers were built into the TCRbeta library. TCRdb called the PCR reads again in MiXCR, with one record for every CDR3 protein. The sample has about 600,000 distinct CDR3 sequences, roughly 23% seen once. Study-level results: Fresh T-cell production supplied most of the T-cell counts and diversity seen one year after transplant. At around two months after transplant, the alpha-beta T cells were reportedly derived from several hundred expanded clones that came from non-depleted graft cells. From surviving recipient T cells and thymic progenitors came the high day-60 TCRbeta diversity observed in some patients.

Sequenced here: PBMCs, mostly from graft donor cells, sampled 360 days after TCRalphabeta/CD19-depleted stem cell transplant. This chain links TRBV20-1 with TRBJ2-3; D gene uncertain. This TCR came from a boy under two years old who had a stem cell transplant for acute myeloid leukemia, so the T cells may come from the graft donor. The CDR3 nucleotides read TGCAGTGCTAGAGTAGATGGGCCAAACACAGATACGCAGTATTTT. This translates into CSARVDGPNTDTQYF.